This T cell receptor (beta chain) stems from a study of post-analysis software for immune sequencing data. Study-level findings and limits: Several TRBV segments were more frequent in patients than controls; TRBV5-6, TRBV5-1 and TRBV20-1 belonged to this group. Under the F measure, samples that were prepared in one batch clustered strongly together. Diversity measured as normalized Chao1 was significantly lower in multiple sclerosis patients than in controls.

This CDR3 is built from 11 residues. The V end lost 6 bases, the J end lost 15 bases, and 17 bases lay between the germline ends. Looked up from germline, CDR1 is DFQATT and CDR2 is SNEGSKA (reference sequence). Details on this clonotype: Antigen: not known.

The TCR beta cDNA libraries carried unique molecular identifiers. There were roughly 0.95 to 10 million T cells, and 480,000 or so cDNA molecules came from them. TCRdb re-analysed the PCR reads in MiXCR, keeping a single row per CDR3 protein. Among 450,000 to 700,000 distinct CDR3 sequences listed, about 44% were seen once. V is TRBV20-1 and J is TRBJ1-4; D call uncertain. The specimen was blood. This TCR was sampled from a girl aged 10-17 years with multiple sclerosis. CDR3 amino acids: CSAPTGSEVFF. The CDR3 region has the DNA TGCAGTGCACCTACCGGGTCAGAGGTGTTTTTT.